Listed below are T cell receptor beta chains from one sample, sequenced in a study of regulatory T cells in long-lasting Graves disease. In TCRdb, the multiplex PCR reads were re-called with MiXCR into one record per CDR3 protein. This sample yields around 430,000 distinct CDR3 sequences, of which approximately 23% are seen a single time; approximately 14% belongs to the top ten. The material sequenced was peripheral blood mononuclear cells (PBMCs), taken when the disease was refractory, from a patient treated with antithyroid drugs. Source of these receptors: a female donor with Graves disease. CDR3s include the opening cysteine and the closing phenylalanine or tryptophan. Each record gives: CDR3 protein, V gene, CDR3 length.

CDR3aa: CSVDFVVSVYGYTF; v_gene: TRBV29-1; len: 14
CDR3aa: CASSQQRESVEQYF; v_gene: TRBV28; len: 14
CDR3aa: CASSPQGTGWQPQHF; v_gene: TRBV28; len: 15
CDR3aa: CASSYGSSFGGDSYEQYF; v_gene: TRBV6-9; len: 18
CDR3aa: CAGSKTGGRGSGELFF; v_gene: TRBV28; len: 16
CDR3aa: CASSLIGRGARETQYF; v_gene: TRBV11-2; len: 16
CDR3aa: CASSNPGQGYTEAFF; v_gene: TRBV6-1; len: 15
CDR3aa: CASSIYPGGAYEQYF; v_gene: TRBV19; len: 15
CDR3aa: CASVRGPSDYGYTF; v_gene: TRBV7-9; len: 14
CDR3aa: CASSSGQGRFEAFF; v_gene: TRBV27; len: 14
CDR3aa: CASSLTRVQETQYF; v_gene: TRBV6-2/TRBV6-3; len: 14
CDR3aa: CSASRPLAGDSYEQYF; v_gene: TRBV20-1; len: 16
CDR3aa: CASSILAGGQETQYF; v_gene: TRBV7-9; len: 15
CDR3aa: CASSDDRGTTQYF; v_gene: TRBV2; len: 13
CDR3aa: CASSLYGTGIDYTF; v_gene: TRBV28; len: 14
CDR3aa: CASSFGDSCGYTF; v_gene: TRBV7-3; len: 13
CDR3aa: CASSVGTGEYEQYF; v_gene: TRBV9; len: 14
CDR3aa: CASQKKGTGIATNEQYF; v_gene: TRBV28; len: 17
CDR3aa: CSARVLSGGADEQYF; v_gene: TRBV20-1; len: 15
CDR3aa: CASSAGTHYEQYF; v_gene: TRBV11-1; len: 13
CDR3aa: CASSLGQNLYGYTF; v_gene: TRBV5-6; len: 14
CDR3aa: CAWSEDRADTEAFF; v_gene: TRBV30; len: 14
CDR3aa: CSAGSRGAEAFF; v_gene: TRBV20-1; len: 12
CDR3aa: CSARVLRGAETQYF; v_gene: TRBV20-1; len: 14
CDR3aa: CASSLIGIPSNYGYTF; v_gene: TRBV7-2; len: 16
CDR3aa: CAISESGRDGNGYTF; v_gene: TRBV10-3; len: 15
CDR3aa: CASSIEWTPYYEQYF; v_gene: TRBV19; len: 15
CDR3aa: CASSPEGEKLFF; v_gene: TRBV7-9; len: 12
CDR3aa: CSARDGLAGHRTQYF; v_gene: TRBV20-1; len: 15
CDR3aa: CASSFSQADIQYF; v_gene: TRBV7-3; len: 13
CDR3aa: CASLGYNTEAFF; v_gene: TRBV28; len: 12
CDR3aa: CASSAQGGGELFF; v_gene: TRBV9; len: 13
CDR3aa: CASSFRTEAYEQYF; v_gene: TRBV11-2; len: 14
CDR3aa: CASSEVDGTLNSPLHF; v_gene: TRBV25-1; len: 16
CDR3aa: CSATQPGSNQPQHF; v_gene: TRBV20-1; len: 14
CDR3aa: CASSLQPSGSKHEQFF; v_gene: TRBV7-8; len: 16